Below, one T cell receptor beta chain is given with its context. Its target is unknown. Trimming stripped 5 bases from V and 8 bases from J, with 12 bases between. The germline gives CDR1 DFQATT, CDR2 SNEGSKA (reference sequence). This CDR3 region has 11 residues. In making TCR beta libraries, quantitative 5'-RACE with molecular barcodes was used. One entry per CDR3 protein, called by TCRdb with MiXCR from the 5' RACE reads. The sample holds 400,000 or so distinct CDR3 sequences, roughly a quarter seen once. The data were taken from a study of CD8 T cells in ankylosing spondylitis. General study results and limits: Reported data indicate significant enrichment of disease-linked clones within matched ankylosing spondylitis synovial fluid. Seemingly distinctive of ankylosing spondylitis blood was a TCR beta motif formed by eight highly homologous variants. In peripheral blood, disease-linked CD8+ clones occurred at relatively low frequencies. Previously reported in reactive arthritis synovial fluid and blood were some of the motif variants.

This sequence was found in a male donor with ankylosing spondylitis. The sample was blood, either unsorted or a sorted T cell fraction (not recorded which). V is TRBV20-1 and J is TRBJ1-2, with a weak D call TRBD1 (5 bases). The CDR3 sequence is CSAGTRVGYTF. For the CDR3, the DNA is TGCAGTGCTGGAACCAGGGTGGGCTACACCTTC.